The 14 T cell receptor beta chains listed next were all sequenced from one sample in a study of early T cells in non-severe SARS-CoV-2 infection (TCRdb year 2021). Library preparation used 5' RACE. Instrument used: NextSeq 500. TCRdb handled the public reads itself, with Q25 trimming in fastp and clone calling in MiXCR, and kept productive beta chains. Merged by CDR3 protein, the rows form single entries marked with the most common genes and DNA. The sample yields 20,000 to 25,000 distinct CDR3 sequences; roughly 5.6% were counted once. In total, the top ten clones hold roughly 15% of the sample. The material sequenced was whole blood, taken at baseline. These TCRs come from an adult who was a healthcare worker with PCR-confirmed SARS-CoV-2 infection or an uninfected control (not recorded which).

This clonotype was picked up many times. The chain uses TRBV5-4 and TRBJ1-6, with 8 bases fitting TRBD1. The CDR3 runs to 14 residues. Germline-derived CDR1 and CDR2 are SGHNT and YYREEE (reference sequence). Losses at the gene ends were 5 bases for V and 7 bases for J; bases not matched to a gene: 5. The CDR3 region is CASRTGVGNSPLHF. The CDR3 DNA reads TGTGCCAGCAGGACAGGGGTCGGGAATTCACCCCTCCACTTT.

The rearrangement joins TRBV10-3 to TRBJ1-2, with D perhaps TRBD1 (5 bases). V gave up 1 base and J gave up 3 bases, with 6 bases separating them. The CDR3 extends over 13 amino acids. Germline V CDR1 and CDR2: ENHRY, SYGVKD. The CDR3 DNA sequence: TGTGCCATCAGTGAGTGGGGGGACTATGGCTACACCTTC. Translated: CAISEWGDYGYTF.

This clonotype is medium-sized within its sample. The chain carries TRBV9 and TRBJ2-1; D gene uncertain. This CDR3 is built from 10 residues. CDR1 is SGDLS and CDR2 is YYNGEE in the germline V gene. Deletions cut 9 bases from V and 10 bases from J, with 11 bases between. In nucleotides, the CDR3 is TGTGCCACCGGAGACCTGGAGCAGTTCTTC. This translates into CATGDLEQFF.

In this sample, this clonotype turned up many times. This sequence joins TRBV20-1 and TRBJ2-5; TRBD2 agrees at 9 bases. There are 14 residues in the CDR3. V dropped 3 bases and J dropped 3; count of bases not matched to a gene: 5. The V gene's germline CDR1 is DFQATT and CDR2 SNEGSKA (reference sequence). CDR3 DNA sequence: TGCAGTGCTAGTAGGAGACTAGCGGAAGAGACCCAGTACTTC. This sequence encodes CSASRRLAEETQYF.

This clonotype has at least ten counts. The chain recombines TRBV20-1 with TRBJ1-5; TRBD1 is a possible D gene (5 bases). In germline, CDR1 is DFQATT, CDR2 SNEGSKA (reference sequence). CDR3 size: 16 residues. Trimming removed 3 bases from V and 3 bases from J, with 18 bases in between. Here the CDR3 DNA reads TGCAGTGCTAGGCCCATGGCAGGGAATCACAATCAGCCCCAGCATTTT. This translates into CSARPMAGNHNQPQHF.

This clonotype was counted only a few times. The chain is built from TRBV30 and TRBJ2-3; TRBD2 is a possible D gene (6 bases). This CDR3 contains 14 residues. V was pared by 1 base and J by 2 bases, with 10 bases between. Germline V gives CDR1 GTSNPN, CDR2 SVGIG (reference sequence). The CDR3 nucleotides read TGTGCCTGGAGTGACCGGGACTTCACAGATACGCAGTATTTT. This codes for CAWSDRDFTDTQYF.

The chain combines TRBV7-2 with TRBJ2-5; possibly TRBD2 for D (6 bases). Trimming removed 5 bases at V and 5 bases at J, with 15 bases between. Germline loops: CDR1 SGHTA, CDR2 FQGNSA. The CDR3 has 14 amino acids. The CDR3 region is CASSLTGGRETQYF. The CDR3 DNA sequence: TGTGCCAGCAGCCTGACCGGGGGTAGGGAGACCCAGTACTTC.

This clonotype was seen a handful of times. A much larger clone differs by one base, so this may be a read error. The V and J genes are TRBV7-2 and TRBJ2-7; TRBD1 might be the D (6 bases). Germline CDR1 is SGHTA and CDR2 is FQGNSA. The CDR3 loop spans 13 amino acids. V lost 7 bases, J lost 0 bases, and 10 bases lay in between. CDR3 in DNA: TGTGCCAGCACCGGCAGGGGCTCCTACGAGCAGTACTTC. Protein sequence: CASTGRGSYEQYF.

This sequence joins TRBV5-1 and TRBJ2-1; 10 bases are shared with TRBD2. V shed 3 bases, J shed 9 bases, and the junction held 6 bases outside the gene matches. Germline lookup yields CDR1 SGHRS and CDR2 YFSETQ. This CDR3 spans 14 amino acids. The CDR3 loop is CASSWYSGGSEQFF. In DNA, the CDR3 is TGCGCCAGCAGCTGGTATAGCGGGGGGAGTGAGCAGTTCTTC.

This chain links TRBV7-6 with TRBJ2-7; 12 bases are a match to TRBD1. The ends lost 0 bases at V and 6 bases at J; junction bases unmatched: 3. The CDR3 contains 15 residues. Germline CDR1 and CDR2: SGHVS and FNYEAQ. This chain's CDR3 is CASSLAPGQGAEQYF. CDR3 bases: TGTGCCAGCAGCTTAGCGCCGGGACAGGGGGCCGAGCAGTACTTC. The entire variable domain, with the rest obtained from reference TRBV7-6 and TRBJ2-7, is as follows: GAGVSQSPRYKVTKRGQDVALRCDPISGHVSLYWYRQALGQGPEFLTYFNYEAQQDKSGLPNDRFSAERPEGSISTLTIQRTEQRDSAMYRCASSLAPGQGAEQYFGPGTRLTVT.

There are many counts of this clonotype. J is TRBJ2-2 and V is TRBV20-1; weak D call: TRBD2 (7 bases). CDR1 is DFQATT and CDR2 is SNEGSKA in the germline V gene (reference sequence). The CDR3 covers 13 residues. The V and J ends lost 3 bases and 6 bases respectively, with 11 bases between them. The CDR3 sequence is CSASWGGAGELFF. The CDR3 bases are TGCAGTGCTAGTTGGGGGGGCGCCGGGGAGCTGTTTTTT.

This clonotype was observed once. The rearrangement joins TRBV27 to TRBJ2-7, with a tentative D call TRBD1 (6 bases). The CDR3 consists of 14 residues. From germline, CDR1 is MNHEY and CDR2 SMNVEV (reference sequence). The V end was cut by 4 bases, the J end by 4 bases, with 14 bases between. CDR3 sequence (DNA): TGTGCCAGCAGTTCATCGACAGGTGGATACGAGCAGTACTTC. Translating it yields CASSSSTGGYEQYF.

This clonotype was seen only a few times. The rearrangement uses TRBV25-1 and TRBJ1-1; perhaps TRBD1 as D (6 bases). Between the trimmed V and J ends, which lost 5 bases and 6 bases, there was a span of 16 bases. CDR1 is MGHDK, CDR2 SYGVNS, per germline. This CDR3 contains 14 residues. The CDR3 DNA is TGTGCCAGCAGTACAGGGAGAGGTACGGCTGAAGCTTTCTTT. Its protein product is CASSTGRGTAEAFF.

The chain is built from TRBV3-1 and TRBJ1-6; 7 bases line up with TRBD1. The CDR3 sequence is 15 residues long. V lost 1 base, J lost 6 bases, and 3 bases stayed unmatched. In germline, CDR1 is LGHDT, CDR2 YNNKEL (reference sequence). This CDR3 is CASSQVQGSNSPLHF. CDR3 DNA sequence: TGTGCCAGCAGCCAAGTACAGGGGAGTAATTCACCCCTCCACTTT. Drawing the rest from reference TRBV3-1 and TRBJ1-6, the complete variable domain is DTAVSQTPKYLVTQMGNDKSIKCEQNLGHDTMYWYKQDSKKFLKIMFSYNNKELIINETVPNRFSPKSPDKAHLNLHINSLELGDSAVYFCASSQVQGSNSPLHFGNGTRLTVT.